This T cell receptor beta chain was identified during a study of blood T cells in healthy people across ages. Study conclusions and caveats: Not knowing donor CMV status may have confounded expanded clonotype changes. Diversity was estimated from one million T cells, and these estimates were considered underestimates.

Each sample yielded at least 7 million isolated PBMCs. The V end was cut by 4 bases, the J end by 11 bases, with 10 bases between. The CDR3 loop spans 11 amino acids. It was with a sample-barcoded 5' primer and a J-beta primer mix that a second PCR of roughly 7 to 12 cycles was run. TCRdb re-called the 5' RACE reads through MiXCR, storing one row per CDR3 protein. The table records 850,000 to 950,000 distinct CDR3 sequences, under 35% of them present only once. This clonotype was recorded many times. Its antigen is currently unknown. The source is a woman older than 75 in good health. This chain links TRBV12-3 or TRBV12-4 with TRBJ2-3; a possible D gene is TRBD1 (6 bases). The sequenced material came from blood. The chain's CDR3 is CASSSDRLQYF. The CDR3 DNA is TGTGCCAGCAGTTCGGACAGATTGCAGTATTTT.